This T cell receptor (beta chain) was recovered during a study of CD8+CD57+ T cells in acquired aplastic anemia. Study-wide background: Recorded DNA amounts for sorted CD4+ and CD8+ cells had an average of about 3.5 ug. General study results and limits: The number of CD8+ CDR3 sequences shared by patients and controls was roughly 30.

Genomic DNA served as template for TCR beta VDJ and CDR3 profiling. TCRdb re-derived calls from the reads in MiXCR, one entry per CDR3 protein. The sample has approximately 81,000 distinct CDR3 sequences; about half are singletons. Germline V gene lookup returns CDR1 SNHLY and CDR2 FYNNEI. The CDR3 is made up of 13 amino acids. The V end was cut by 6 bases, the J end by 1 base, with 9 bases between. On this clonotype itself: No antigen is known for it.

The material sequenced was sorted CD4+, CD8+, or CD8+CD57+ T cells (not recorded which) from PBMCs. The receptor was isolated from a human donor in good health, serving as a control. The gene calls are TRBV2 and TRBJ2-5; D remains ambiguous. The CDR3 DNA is TGTGCCAGCAGGGGGTGGCCCCAAGAGACCCAGTACTTC. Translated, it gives CASRGWPQETQYF.